This TCR beta chain was sequenced during a study of CD8 T cells in Susac syndrome. Germline values: CDR1 SGHNT, CDR2 YENEEA. V was cut by 5 bases and J by 3 bases, with 13 bases left in between. This CDR3 is 15 amino acids long. The RNA, about 0.45 to 1 ug, was put through reverse transcription using random hexamers. TCR beta CDR3 was amplified by immunoSEQ covering 54 Vbeta and 13 Jbeta. TCRdb reprocessed the immunoSEQ multiplex PCR reads via MiXCR and lists one record per CDR3 protein. The sample lists roughly 60,000 distinct CDR3 sequences; around 90% were seen once. CD8+ and CD4+ T cells from blood underwent TCR beta sequencing, which was carried out in a high-throughput format. Controls were healthy donors (matched for age and sex). Isolation of CD8+ and CD4+ T cells was performed negatively, whereas enrichment of TEMRA cells was done by FACS.

This clonotype originated in a human donor in good health. This sequence joins TRBV11-3 and TRBJ2-2, with a tentative D call TRBD2 (6 bases). The sequenced sample was CD8+ T cells from PBMCs. The CDR3 region is CASSPGPGDTGELFF. CDR3 in DNA: TGTGCCAGCAGCCCCGGACCGGGGGACACCGGGGAGCTGTTTTTT.